Below, 23 T cell receptor beta chains from the same sample are listed, as sequenced in a study of cytomegalovirus exposure and HLA in healthy donors. The PCR had 60 Vbeta and 13 Jbeta primers. Only in-frame clones appear in the TCRdb table, and some are missing; sequencing was by immunoSEQ multiplex PCR. Here the sample spans 160,000 or so clones, 65% to 85% being singletons. Sequences were obtained from PBMCs. Receptors originate from a woman between 18 and 29 years old in good health and CMV-seronegative.

The V call is TRBV5-1, the J call TRBJ1-2; 8 nucleotides agree with TRBD1. CDR3 length: 14 amino acids. Germline CDR1 and CDR2: SGHRS and YFSETQ. J lost 7 bases, V lost 0 bases, and 5 bases had no gene match. DNA of the CDR3: TGCGCCAGCAGCTTGGACGGACAGGGTGGTGGCTACACCTTC. It translates to CASSLDGQGGGYTF.

The chain uses TRBV29-1 and TRBJ2-2; 8 bases fit TRBD1. The ends lost 5 bases at V and 1 base at J; junction bases unmatched: 3. This CDR3 is built from 14 residues. Germline V lookup: CDR1 SQVTM, CDR2 ANQGSEA. The CDR3 spells CSVTGGGNTGELFF. CDR3 bases: TGCAGCGTTACAGGGGGAGGGAACACCGGGGAGCTGTTTTTT.

The chain recombines TRBV15 with TRBJ1-1; 8 bases agree with TRBD1. The V segment lost 6 bases and the J segment 4 bases; nucleotides outside the gene matches: 4. Germline assignment: CDR1 LNHNV and CDR2 YYDKDF (reference sequence). The CDR3 has 13 amino acids. CDR3 in DNA: TGTGCCACCAGGGGGGACAGGCTCACTGAAGCTTTCTTT. Encoded protein: CATRGDRLTEAFF.

The V call is TRBV5-1, the J call TRBJ2-3; D is perhaps TRBD2 (6 bases). CDR1 and CDR2 from the germline V gene are SGHRS and YFSETQ. The CDR3 runs 15 residues. Trimming took off 2 bases at V and 2 bases at J, with 12 bases between the two ends. The CDR3 loop reads CASSFWRGSTDTQYF. The CDR3, as DNA: TGCGCCAGCAGCTTCTGGCGGGGTTCCACAGATACGCAGTATTTT.

The rearrangement uses TRBV13 and TRBJ1-1; maybe TRBD1 (5 bases). Trimming took 2 bases from V and 1 from J, leaving 11 bases between them. Looked up from germline, CDR1 is PRHDT and CDR2 is FYEKMQ (reference sequence). This CDR3 is built from 15 residues. CDR3 in DNA: TGTGCCAGCAGCTTACCCGACAGACCGAACACTGAAGCTTTCTTT. Amino acids: CASSLPDRPNTEAFF. Filled out from reference TRBV13 and TRBJ1-1, the complete variable domain reads AAGVIQSPRHLIKEKRETATLKCYPIPRHDTVYWYQQGPGQDPQFLISFYEKMQSDKGSIPDRFSAQQFSDYHSELNMSSLELGDSALYFCASSLPDRPNTEAFFGQGTRLTVV.

This clone was counted a single time. V is TRBV4-1 and J is TRBJ2-5, with a tentative D call TRBD1 (5 bases). The CDR3 extends over 14 amino acids. Per germline, CDR1 MGHRA and CDR2 YSYEKL. V was clipped by 5 bases and J by 4 bases, with 14 bases between them. CDR3 amino acids: CASSNRQGVETQYF. The CDR3 DNA follows: TGCGCCAGCAGCAACCGACAAGGGGTAGAGACCCAGTACTTC.

The J gene is TRBJ1-5, the V gene TRBV30, with no clear D. The germline CDR1 and CDR2 sequences are GTSNPN and SVGIG (reference sequence). The CDR3 extends over 13 amino acids. The germline V and J ends were trimmed by 0 bases and 7 bases, with 10 bases remaining between them. The CDR3 DNA sequence: TGTGCCTGGAGTGTTAAGGCCGGGCAGCCCCAGCATTTT. Translating gives CAWSVKAGQPQHF.

This clone was seen only once. This chain connects TRBV30 to TRBJ1-2; no firm D call. Trimming stripped 2 bases from V and 2 bases from J, with 12 bases between. This CDR3 has 14 amino acids. The germline CDR1 and CDR2 sequences are GTSNPN and SVGIG (reference sequence). The chain's CDR3 is CAWSTMAENYGYTF. CDR3 DNA: TGTGCCTGGAGTACGATGGCGGAGAACTATGGCTACACCTTC.

This clone has only one observation. The V and J genes are TRBV10-3 and TRBJ2-4, with a tentative D call TRBD1 (6 bases). In germline, CDR1 is ENHRY, CDR2 SYGVKD. CDR3 length: 12 residues. Trimming removed 5 bases from V and 6 bases from J, with 8 bases in between. CDR3 DNA: TGTGCCATCAGTATACAGGGAAACATTCAGTACTTC. It yields the protein CAISIQGNIQYF.

The rearrangement joins TRBV2 to TRBJ2-7, with D possibly being TRBD2 (7 bases). V was pared by 4 bases and J by 3 bases, with 25 bases between. CDR1 is SNHLY, CDR2 FYNNEI, per germline. The CDR3 is made up of 18 amino acids. The CDR3 loop is CASSVPPGGHRTYYEQYF. CDR3 coding DNA: TGTGCCAGCAGTGTACCCCCGGGGGGACACCGAACCTACTACGAGCAGTACTTC. Complete variable domain (other parts from reference TRBV2 and TRBJ2-7): EPEVTQTPSHQVTQMGQEVILRCVPISNHLYFYWYRQILGQKVEFLVSFYNNEISEKSEIFDDQFSVERPDGSNFTLKIRSTKLEDSAMYFCASSVPPGGHRTYYEQYFGPGTRLTVT.

This chain connects TRBV7-3 to TRBJ2-3; D may be TRBD2 (6 bases). Trimming cost V 0 bases and J 4 bases, with 11 bases left between them. The CDR3 contains 15 residues. Per the germline V gene, CDR1 is SGHTA and CDR2 is FQGTGA. CDR3 nucleotides: TGTGCCAGCAGCTTAACTGCGGGGAAGGCAGATACGCAGTATTTT. It translates to CASSLTAGKADTQYF.

V usage is TRBV28 and J usage is TRBJ1-3; 7 bases align to TRBD1. The V gene end was trimmed by 5 bases and the J gene end by 6 bases; junction bases not matched to a gene: 4. This CDR3 region has 13 residues. The germline V gene has CDR1 MDHEN and CDR2 SYDVKM. The CDR3 loop is CASSEGQKNTIYF. The CDR3 bases are TGTGCCAGCAGTGAGGGACAGAAAAACACCATATATTTT.

The chain employs TRBV19 and TRBJ2-2, with D possibly being TRBD1 (5 bases). V was pared by 6 bases and J by 3 bases, with 14 bases between. The length of the CDR3 is 15 residues. CDR1 LNHDA and CDR2 SQIVND come from the germline V gene (reference sequence). The CDR3 reads CASRPAGLYTGELFF. The CDR3 coding sequence is TGTGCCAGTAGGCCGGCAGGGTTATACACCGGGGAGCTGTTTTTT.

This clone came up once. V is TRBV6-1 and J is TRBJ1-4, with a possible D match to TRBD1 (5 bases). The V end lost 6 bases, the J end lost 0 bases, and 8 bases lay between the germline ends. Germline V gene data show CDR1 as MNHNS and CDR2 as SASEGT. There are 14 residues in the CDR3. CDR3 region: CASRPTATNEKLFF. The CDR3 DNA sequence: TGTGCCAGCAGACCGACAGCAACTAATGAAAAACTGTTTTTT.

The rearrangement uses TRBV6-5 and TRBJ1-1; 8 bases line up with TRBD1. The ends lost 8 bases at V and 6 bases at J; junction bases unmatched: 5. CDR1 MNHEY and CDR2 SVGAGI come from the germline V gene. The CDR3 consists of 12 residues. The CDR3 coding sequence is TGTGCCAGCGGACAGGGACGGCCTGAAGCTTTCTTT. This codes for CASGQGRPEAFF.

The V and J genes are TRBV6-4 and TRBJ1-4, with unresolved D. CDR1 and CDR2 (germline): MRHNA, SNTAGT. There are 15 residues in the CDR3. V was trimmed by 5 bases and J by 2 bases, leaving 12 bases between them. The CDR3 bases are TGTGCCAGCAGTCCAGGTGGCGGGACTAATGAAAAACTGTTTTTT. Translated, it gives CASSPGGGTNEKLFF.

This clone was seen a single time. V is TRBV5-6 and J is TRBJ2-1; 7 bases agree with TRBD1. This CDR3 is built from 12 residues. V gave up 0 bases and J gave up 14 bases; unmatched junction bases: 5. CDR1 is SGHDT, CDR2 YYEEEE, per germline. The DNA of the CDR3 is TGTGCCAGCAGCTTGGACAGGGGAAAAGAGTTCTTC. Protein product: CASSLDRGKEFF.

The chain recombines TRBV6-1 with TRBJ1-1, with D hard to call. The CDR3 runs to 14 residues. CDR1 and CDR2 (germline): MNHNS, SASEGT. The germline V and J ends were trimmed by 5 bases and 0 bases, with 10 bases remaining between them. CDR3 region: CASSQLYMNTEAFF. The CDR3 nucleotides are TGTGCCAGCAGTCAACTCTATATGAACACTGAAGCTTTCTTT.

CDR3 coding DNA: TGTGCCAGCAGTGGTACAGGGGGCCCTGGAAACACCATATATTTT. Encoded protein: CASSGTGGPGNTIYF. The chain couples TRBV2 to TRBJ1-3, with 9 bases aligning to TRBD1. V gave up 4 bases and J gave up 2 bases; unmatched junction bases: 3. Germline lookup yields CDR1 SNHLY and CDR2 FYNNEI. The CDR3 extends over 15 amino acids.

The genes are TRBV30 and TRBJ1-1, with TRBD1 as a possible D gene (6 bases). Germline values: CDR1 GTSNPN, CDR2 SVGIG (reference sequence). Trimming shortened V by 4 bases and J by 11 bases, and 20 bases separated the two germline ends. The CDR3 sequence is 13 residues long. The CDR3 DNA reads TGTGCCTGGACCAGAGGGTGGGGGCCTAAGGCTTTCTTT. Translation: CAWTRGWGPKAFF.

The count of this clone is one. The genes are TRBV5-1 and TRBJ2-5; D not certain. CDR1 and CDR2 (germline): SGHRS, YFSETQ. The CDR3 runs to 15 residues. The V end was cut by 4 bases, the J end by 3 bases, with 16 bases between. CDR3 coding DNA: TGCGCCAGCAGCCTGCTTGGCAGGCCTGAAGAGACCCAGTACTTC. This gives the protein CASSLLGRPEETQYF.

This clone was seen a single time. This chain uses TRBV6-4 with TRBJ2-3; 15 bases line up with TRBD2. The CDR3 is made up of 16 amino acids. V dropped 2 bases and J dropped 11; count of bases not matched to a gene: 8. CDR1 and CDR2 from the germline V gene are MRHNA and SNTAGT. CDR3 loop: CASSDPGLAGGRVQYF. CDR3 nucleotides: TGTGCCAGCAGTGACCCCGGACTAGCGGGGGGGCGGGTGCAGTATTTT.

The V call is TRBV10-1, the J call TRBJ2-7, with TRBD1 identical over 7 bases. The CDR3 length is 15 residues. With V trimmed by 7 bases and J by 2 bases, 11 bases remained unmatched. Germline CDR1 WNHNN, CDR2 SYGVQD (reference sequence). The CDR3 sequence is CASIVDRELTYEQYF. Written as DNA, the CDR3 is TGCGCCAGCATCGTCGACAGGGAGTTAACCTACGAGCAGTACTTC.